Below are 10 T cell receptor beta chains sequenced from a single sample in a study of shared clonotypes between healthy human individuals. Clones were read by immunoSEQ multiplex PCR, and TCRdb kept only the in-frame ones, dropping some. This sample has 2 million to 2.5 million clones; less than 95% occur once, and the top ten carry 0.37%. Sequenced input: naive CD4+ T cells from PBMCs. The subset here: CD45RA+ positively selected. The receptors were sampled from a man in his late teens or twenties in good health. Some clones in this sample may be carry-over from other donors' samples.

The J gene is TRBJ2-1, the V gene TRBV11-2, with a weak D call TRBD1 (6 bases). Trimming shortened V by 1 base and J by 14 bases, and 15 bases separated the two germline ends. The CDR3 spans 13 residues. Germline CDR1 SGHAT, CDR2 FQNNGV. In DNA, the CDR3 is TGTGCCAGCAGCTTAGTTCAGGGGCGAGCGGAGTTCTTC. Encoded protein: CASSLVQGRAEFF.

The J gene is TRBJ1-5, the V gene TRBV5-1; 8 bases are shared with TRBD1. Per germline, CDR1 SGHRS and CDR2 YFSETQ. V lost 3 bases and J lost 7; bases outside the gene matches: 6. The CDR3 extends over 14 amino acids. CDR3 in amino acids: CASSSGGAGQPQHF. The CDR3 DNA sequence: TGCGCCAGCAGCTCAGGGGGCGCGGGGCAGCCCCAGCATTTT.

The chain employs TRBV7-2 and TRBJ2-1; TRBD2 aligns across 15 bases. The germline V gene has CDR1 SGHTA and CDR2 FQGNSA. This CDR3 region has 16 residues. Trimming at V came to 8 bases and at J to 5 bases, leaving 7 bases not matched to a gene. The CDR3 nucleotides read TGTGCCAGCGCCTCGGGACTAGCGGGAGGACACAATGAGCAGTTCTTC. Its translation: CASASGLAGGHNEQFF.

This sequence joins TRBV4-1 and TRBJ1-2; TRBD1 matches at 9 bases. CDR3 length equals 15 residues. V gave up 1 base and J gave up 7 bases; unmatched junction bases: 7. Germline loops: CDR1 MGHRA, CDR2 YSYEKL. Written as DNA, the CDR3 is TGCGCCAGCAGCCAAGTTTGGGAACAGGGGGCTGGCTACACCTTC. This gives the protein CASSQVWEQGAGYTF.

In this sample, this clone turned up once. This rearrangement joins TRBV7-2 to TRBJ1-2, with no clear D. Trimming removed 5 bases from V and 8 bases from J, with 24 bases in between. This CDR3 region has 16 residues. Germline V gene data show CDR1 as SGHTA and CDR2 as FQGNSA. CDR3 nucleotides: TGTGCCAGCAGCCGATCTGCAATGCAACTGGGGAGAGGCTACACCTTC. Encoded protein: CASSRSAMQLGRGYTF.

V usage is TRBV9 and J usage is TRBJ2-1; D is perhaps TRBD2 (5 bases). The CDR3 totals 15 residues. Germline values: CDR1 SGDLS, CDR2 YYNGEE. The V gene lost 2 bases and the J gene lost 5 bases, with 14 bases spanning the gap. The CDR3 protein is CASSVTPGRHNEQFF. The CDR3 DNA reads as TGTGCCAGCAGCGTTACCCCGGGAAGGCACAATGAGCAGTTCTTC.

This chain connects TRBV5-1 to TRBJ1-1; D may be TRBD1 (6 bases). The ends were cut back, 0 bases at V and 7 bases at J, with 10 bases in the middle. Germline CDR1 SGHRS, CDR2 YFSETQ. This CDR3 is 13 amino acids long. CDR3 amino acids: CASSLVQGYEAFF. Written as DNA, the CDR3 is TGCGCCAGCAGCTTGGTACAGGGCTATGAAGCTTTCTTT.

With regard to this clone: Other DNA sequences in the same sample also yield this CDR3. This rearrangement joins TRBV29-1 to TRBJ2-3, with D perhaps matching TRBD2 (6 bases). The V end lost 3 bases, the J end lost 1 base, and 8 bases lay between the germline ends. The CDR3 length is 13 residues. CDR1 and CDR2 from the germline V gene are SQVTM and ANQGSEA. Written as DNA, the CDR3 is TGCAGCGTTGACGGGAGAGGCACAGATACGCAGTATTTT. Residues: CSVDGRGTDTQYF.

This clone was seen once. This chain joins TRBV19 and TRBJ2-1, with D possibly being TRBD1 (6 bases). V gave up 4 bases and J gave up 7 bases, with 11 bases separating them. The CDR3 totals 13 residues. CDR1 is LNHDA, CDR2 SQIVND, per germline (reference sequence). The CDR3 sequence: CASSSRGRNEQFF. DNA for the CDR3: TGTGCCAGTAGTAGCAGGGGAAGGAATGAGCAGTTCTTC.

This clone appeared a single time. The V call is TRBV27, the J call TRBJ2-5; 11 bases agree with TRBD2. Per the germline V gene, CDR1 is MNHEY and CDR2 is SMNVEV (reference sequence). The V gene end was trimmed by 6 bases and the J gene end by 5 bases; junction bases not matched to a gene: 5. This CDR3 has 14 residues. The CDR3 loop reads CASSRSGREETQYF. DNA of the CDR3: TGTGCCAGCAGCCGTAGCGGGAGGGAGGAGACCCAGTACTTC.